A single sample is the source of the 27 T cell receptor beta chains below, sequenced in a study of CD8+ T cells in alopecia areata. Treatment given: oral pan-JAK inhibitor, 5-10 mg twice daily. Sequencing relied on a cDNA template that was reverse transcribed from extracted RNA. Method: immunoSEQ multiplex PCR; TCRdb's copy keeps in-frame clones and lacks some. The data contain roughly 220,000 clones, about two fifths of them seen just once; the ten biggest clones take up around 0.48%. The sequences come from CD4+ T cells sorted from blood, collected at approximately week 31, from a patient treated with tofacitinib. These receptors were collected from a human donor with alopecia areata.

The V call is TRBV7-9, the J call TRBJ1-5; no clear D gene. Germline V gives CDR1 SEHNR, CDR2 FQNEAQ (reference sequence). The CDR3 consists of 12 residues. Trimming stripped 2 bases from V and 7 bases from J, with 6 bases between. Here the CDR3 reads CASSLYTQPQHF. In DNA, the CDR3 is TGTGCCAGCAGCTTATATACCCAGCCCCAGCATTTT.

This clone was detected only once. V and J are TRBV30 and TRBJ2-7, with D perhaps matching TRBD2 (5 bases). This CDR3 comprises 13 residues. The V end was cut by 7 bases, the J end by 5 bases, with 18 bases between. The germline V gene encodes CDR1 GTSNPN and CDR2 SVGIG (reference sequence). The DNA for the CDR3 is TGTGCCTACTCAGTTCGGGGAACCGACGAGCAGTACTTC. This sequence encodes CAYSVRGTDEQYF.

This chain uses TRBV19 with TRBJ2-1; 7 nucleotides line up with TRBD1. V dropped 5 bases and J dropped 7; count of bases not matched to a gene: 5. Per the germline V gene, CDR1 is LNHDA and CDR2 is SQIVND (reference sequence). The CDR3 loop spans 13 amino acids. The CDR3 DNA follows: TGTGCCAGTAGTGACAGGGTGAGGAATGAGCAGTTCTTC. Amino acid sequence: CASSDRVRNEQFF.

This clone was picked up a small number of times. This rearrangement joins TRBV7-9 to TRBJ2-7; 9 nucleotides align to TRBD1. CDR3 size: 19 residues. The germline gives CDR1 SEHNR, CDR2 FQNEAQ (reference sequence). The J segment lost 4 bases and the V segment lost 5 bases, leaving 21 bases of the junction unmatched. The CDR3 DNA follows: TGTGCCAGCAGCCCTGCTCCGGGACAGGGTGGAAGGGGGACGTACGAGCAGTACTTC. The encoded protein is CASSPAPGQGGRGTYEQYF. Full variable domain (outside the CDR3, taken from reference TRBV7-9 and TRBJ2-7): DTGVSQNPRHKITKRGQNVTFRCDPISEHNRLYWYRQTLGQGPEFLTYFQNEAQLEKSRLLSDRFSAERPKGSFSTLEIQRTEQGDSAMYLCASSPAPGQGGRGTYEQYFGPGTRLTVT.

Here the CDR3 reads CASSSDRGPQYF. CDR3 sequence (DNA): TGTGCCAGCAGCTCGGACAGGGGGCCGCAGTATTTT. The chain has TRBV11-2 and TRBJ2-3, with 11 bases matching TRBD1. The germline gives CDR1 SGHAT, CDR2 FQNNGV. The CDR3 consists of 12 residues. Germline trimming cut 4 bases from V and 10 bases from J; bases unmatched to any gene: 1.

This clone was recorded a few times. The chain employs TRBV7-8 and TRBJ1-1; 9 nucleotides align to TRBD1. V was clipped by 5 bases and J by 4 bases; unmatched bases: 8. The CDR3 consists of 15 residues. Germline CDR1 reads SGHVS; CDR2 reads FQNEAQ. CDR3: CASSTRTGAGTEAFF. The CDR3 DNA reads TGTGCCAGCAGCACACGGACAGGGGCGGGCACTGAAGCTTTCTTT.

The gene calls are TRBV6-6 and TRBJ1-5; D is unresolved. The CDR3 runs to 13 residues. Trimming took off 6 bases at V and 5 bases at J, with 11 bases between the two ends. CDR1 MNHNY and CDR2 SVGAGI come from the germline V gene (reference sequence). CDR3 residues: CASSKDGDQPQHF. CDR3 coding DNA: TGTGCCAGCAGCAAGGACGGGGATCAGCCCCAGCATTTT.

The sample holds a few counts of this clone. V gene TRBV5-6 combines with J gene TRBJ1-3; 7 nucleotides align to TRBD1. The junction had 10 bases not matched to a gene; V was cut back by 7 bases and J by 0 bases. The CDR3 is 16 amino acids. Germline V lookup: CDR1 SGHDT, CDR2 YYEEEE. This chain's CDR3 is CASSRDSLFSGNTIYF. For the CDR3, the DNA is TGTGCCAGCTCACGGGACAGCCTCTTCTCTGGAAACACCATATATTTT.

This clone showed up just a few times. V is TRBV11-2 and J is TRBJ2-7; 8 bases map to TRBD1. The CDR3 contains 14 residues. Germline V gene data show CDR1 as SGHAT and CDR2 as FQNNGV. The J segment lost 6 bases and the V segment lost 7 bases, leaving 11 bases of the junction unmatched. This CDR3 is CASTPARGRIEQYF. The CDR3, as DNA: TGTGCCAGCACCCCTGCCAGGGGGCGAATCGAGCAGTACTTC.

This clone was picked up a small number of times. Other DNA sequences within the sample encode an identical CDR3. This chain links TRBV5-1 with TRBJ2-6; tentatively, D is TRBD1 (6 bases). The CDR3 is made up of 15 amino acids. CDR1 is SGHRS and CDR2 is YFSETQ in the germline V gene. Trimming took off 1 base at V and 4 bases at J, with 9 bases between the two ends. The CDR3 protein is CASSLTGSGANVLTF. The CDR3 bases are TGCGCCAGCAGCTTGACAGGGTCCGGGGCCAACGTCCTGACTTTC.

The V gene is TRBV29-1, the J gene TRBJ1-5; D is undetermined. The CDR3 length is 13 residues. V was trimmed by 4 bases and J by 4 bases, leaving 11 bases between them. CDR1 is SQVTM, CDR2 ANQGSEA, per germline. The CDR3 DNA follows: TGCAGCGTTGGCGGGGTAGGGAATCAGCCCCAGCATTTT. This gives the protein CSVGGVGNQPQHF. The entire variable domain, with the rest obtained from reference TRBV29-1 and TRBJ1-5, is as follows: SAVISQKPSRDICQRGTSLTIQCQVDSQVTMMFWYRQQPGQSLTLIATANQGSEATYESGFVIDKFPISRPNLTFSTLTVSNMSPEDSSIYLCSVGGVGNQPQHFGDGTRLSIL.

The chain employs TRBV9 and TRBJ2-3; D call uncertain. Per the germline V gene, CDR1 is SGDLS and CDR2 is YYNGEE. V lost 4 bases and J 2 bases, leaving 8 bases between the germline ends. The CDR3 runs to 13 residues. The CDR3 loop reads CASSTSPTDTQYF. CDR3 DNA sequence: TGTGCCAGCAGCACTTCGCCCACAGATACGCAGTATTTT.

In this sample, this clone turned up a few times. The rearrangement joins TRBV18 to TRBJ1-3, with 7 bases that match TRBD1. CDR3 size: 14 residues. Germline V CDR1 and CDR2: KGHSH, LQKENI. Trimming took 4 bases from V and 1 from J; bases not matched to a gene: 1. The DNA for the CDR3 is TGTGCCAGCTCACTGGACAGGTCTGGAAACACCATATATTTT. Encoded protein: CASSLDRSGNTIYF.

The chain employs TRBV19 and TRBJ2-1, with 9 bases fitting TRBD1. Germline V gene data show CDR1 as LNHDA and CDR2 as SQIVND (reference sequence). The V gene end was trimmed by 9 bases and the J gene end by 9 bases; junction bases not matched to a gene: 15. This CDR3 region has 15 residues. The CDR3 sequence: CASEFTGGVGGEQFF. The CDR3 DNA reads as TGTGCCAGCGAATTCACAGGGGGCGTTGGTGGTGAGCAGTTCTTC.

This clone occurred a few times. J is TRBJ2-1 and V is TRBV6-6; 7 bases align to TRBD2. Trimming cost V 6 bases and J 0 bases; bases outside gene matches: 8. The CDR3 has 16 residues. Germline V gives CDR1 MNHNY, CDR2 SVGAGI (reference sequence). The CDR3 loop is CASSRSSGFSYNEQFF. CDR3 in DNA: TGTGCCAGCAGCCGGTCTAGCGGATTCTCCTACAATGAGCAGTTCTTC.

The table lists this clone with a few counts. The rearrangement joins TRBV7-2 to TRBJ2-1; weak D call: TRBD1 (5 bases). Trimming removed 5 bases from V and 7 bases from J, with 15 bases in between. Germline V lookup: CDR1 SGHTA, CDR2 FQGNSA. This CDR3 is 14 amino acids long. CDR3 in amino acids: CASSPGPGMNEQFF. DNA of the CDR3: TGTGCCAGCAGCCCCGGGCCAGGGATGAATGAGCAGTTCTTC.

The V and J genes are TRBV4-1 and TRBJ2-7, with 14 nucleotides matching TRBD2. V dropped 0 bases and J dropped 0; count of bases not matched to a gene: 1. The CDR3 runs to 17 residues. The germline gives CDR1 MGHRA, CDR2 YSYEKL. CDR3 bases: TGCGCCAGCAGCCAAGACGGGACTAGCGGGAGCTCCTACGAGCAGTACTTC. As protein: CASSQDGTSGSSYEQYF.

J is TRBJ2-1 and V is TRBV27, with TRBD1 identical over 9 bases. Looked up from germline, CDR1 is MNHEY and CDR2 is SMNVEV (reference sequence). This CDR3 spans 12 amino acids. The trim removed 3 bases at V and 13 bases at J, leaving 4 bases unmatched. CDR3 DNA sequence: TGTGCCAGCAGTTTTCGGACAGGGGACCAGTTCTTC. Its translation: CASSFRTGDQFF.

The V and J genes are TRBV2 and TRBJ1-1, with 7 bases that match TRBD1. Trimming took 7 bases from V and 0 from J; bases not matched to a gene: 2. The CDR3 has 13 residues. The germline gives CDR1 SNHLY, CDR2 FYNNEI. CDR3 nucleotide sequence: TGTGCCAGCAAGACAGGGATGAACACTGAAGCTTTCTTT. This encodes CASKTGMNTEAFF.

The rearrangement links TRBV18 to TRBJ1-5; D unclear. The length of the CDR3 is 15 residues. The ends were cut back, 3 bases at V and 2 bases at J, with 11 bases in the middle. Looked up from germline, CDR1 is KGHSH and CDR2 is LQKENI. The CDR3 DNA sequence: TGTGCCAGCTCACCGGGAGGGAACGGCAATCAGCCCCAGCATTTT. It encodes CASSPGGNGNQPQHF.

Remarks on this clone: Distinct nucleotide sequences in the sample also encode this CDR3. The chain joins TRBV30 to TRBJ1-5; D uncertain. V lost 1 base, J lost 0 bases, and 4 bases lay in between. This CDR3 is built from 13 residues. Germline values: CDR1 GTSNPN, CDR2 SVGIG (reference sequence). CDR3 DNA sequence: TGTGCCTGGAGTGGCAATAGCAATCAGCCCCAGCATTTT. Protein: CAWSGNSNQPQHF.

This clone has a single count. The CDR3 is CASSEQGVNQPQHF. The CDR3 DNA sequence: TGTGCCAGCAGTGAACAGGGGGTCAATCAGCCCCAGCATTTT. The chain joins TRBV6-1 to TRBJ1-5, with 7 bases that match TRBD1. From germline, CDR1 is MNHNS and CDR2 SASEGT. The CDR3 consists of 14 residues. V lost 2 bases, J lost 3 bases, and 1 base stayed unmatched.

The V gene is TRBV13, the J gene TRBJ1-2, with D tentatively TRBD1 (5 bases). The CDR3 has 14 amino acids. V was clipped by 6 bases and J by 2 bases, with 13 bases between them. The germline gives CDR1 PRHDT, CDR2 FYEKMQ (reference sequence). The CDR3 spells CASSRSGRNYGYTF. CDR3 nucleotides: TGTGCCAGCAGTCGGTCGGGGCGGAACTATGGCTACACCTTC.

This clone was found once. The chain carries TRBV6-5 and TRBJ1-1; D remains ambiguous. The CDR3 loop spans 14 amino acids. Looked up from germline, CDR1 is MNHEY and CDR2 is SVGAGI. Trimming removed 2 bases from V and 1 base from J, with 8 bases in between. This CDR3 reads CASSYLGGNTEAFF. The CDR3 DNA follows: TGTGCCAGCAGTTACCTAGGAGGGAACACTGAAGCTTTCTTT.

This clone was observed once. The gene calls are TRBV5-6 and TRBJ1-5, with unresolved D. Germline CDR1 is SGHDT and CDR2 is YYEEEE. The CDR3 sequence is 12 residues long. V lost 3 bases and J lost 7, with 8 bases in between. This CDR3 is CASSWGGQPQHF. The CDR3 region has the DNA TGTGCCAGCAGCTGGGGTGGACAGCCCCAGCATTTT.

The genes are TRBV7-2 and TRBJ1-2; D call uncertain. The CDR3 consists of 14 residues. Germline CDR1 and CDR2: SGHTA and FQGNSA. V lost 5 bases and J lost 8, with 18 bases in between. Here the CDR3 DNA reads TGTGCCAGCAGCGACTTCCTCCCGGAAGGGGGCTACACCTTC. Translating it yields CASSDFLPEGGYTF.

The rearrangement joins TRBV6-6 to TRBJ1-1; D call uncertain. This CDR3 has 14 residues. CDR1 MNHNY and CDR2 SVGAGI come from the germline V gene (reference sequence). The ends were cut back, 7 bases at V and 0 bases at J, with 12 bases in the middle. CDR3 region: CASKNGELNTEAFF. In nucleotides, the CDR3 is TGTGCCAGCAAAAACGGAGAATTGAACACTGAAGCTTTCTTT.